This T cell receptor (beta chain) was observed in a study of shared clonotypes between healthy human individuals. Study outcomes and limitations: Naive subsets, compared against memory subsets, generally had larger estimated richness values.

Germline lookup yields CDR1 SGHDT and CDR2 YYEEEE. Deletions cut 1 base from V and 5 bases from J, with 19 bases between. There are 16 residues in the CDR3. DNA at about 210 ng, 25,000 to 35,000 T cell genomes, went into sorted-subset replicate PCRs. In the original processing: ImmunoSEQ output lacked quality scores and full-length reads, limiting matched filtering. Assay: immunoSEQ multiplex PCR; the TCRdb copy retains only in-frame clones and omits some. V, J and clone size are those of that table, while D and trimming were read from the DNA. The sample includes more than 1.2 million clones, approximately 98.5% of them seen just once. As regards this clone: Its cognate antigen is unknown.

Sequences were obtained from naive CD4+ T cells sorted from blood. Subset: CD45RA+ positively selected. The chain employs TRBV5-6 and TRBJ2-7; the D gene is possibly TRBD2 (6 bases). This TCR came from a man under 40 in good health. CDR3 nucleotides: TGTGCCAGCAGCTTGCTCTGGGCGGGACGCCCCGACGAGCAGTACTTC. Residues: CASSLLWAGRPDEQYF. The full variable domain, completed using reference TRBV5-6 and TRBJ2-7, is DAGVTQSPTHLIKTRGQQVTLRCSPKSGHDTVSWYQQALGQGPQFIFQYYEEEERQRGNFPDRFSGHQFPNYSSELNVNALLLGDSALYLCASSLLWAGRPDEQYFGPGTRLTVT.